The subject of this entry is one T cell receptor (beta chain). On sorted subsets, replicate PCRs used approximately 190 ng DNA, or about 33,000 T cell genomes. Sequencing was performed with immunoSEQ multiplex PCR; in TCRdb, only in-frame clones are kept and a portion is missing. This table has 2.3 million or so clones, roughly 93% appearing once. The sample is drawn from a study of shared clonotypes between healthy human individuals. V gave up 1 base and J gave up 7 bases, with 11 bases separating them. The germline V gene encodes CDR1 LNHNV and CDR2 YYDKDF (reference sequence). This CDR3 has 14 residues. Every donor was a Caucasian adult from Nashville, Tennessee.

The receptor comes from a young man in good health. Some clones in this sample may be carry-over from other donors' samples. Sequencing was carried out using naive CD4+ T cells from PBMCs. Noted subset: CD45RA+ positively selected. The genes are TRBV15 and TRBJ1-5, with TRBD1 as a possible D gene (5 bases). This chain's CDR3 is CATSRGGGGQPQHF. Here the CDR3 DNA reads TGTGCCACCAGCAGAGGGGGGGGTGGACAGCCCCAGCATTTT.